The T cell receptor beta chain described here comes from a study of T cell repertoires in cytomegalovirus infection (dated by TCRdb to between 2018 and 2021). Study-level background: Alongside well-studied HLA-B-restricted epitopes, the peptide stimulations were aimed at recently identified HLA-C-restricted CMV epitopes, whose presentation resists viral immunomodulation. The HLA type of each donor mattered for the analysis, because public TCR beta signatures pointed to carriage of CMV infection along with the matching HLA type. Study-wide conclusions, independent of this receptor: In the ex vivo response, HLA-C-restricted CMV-specific TCR beta clonotypes were dominant, and in two of eight donors the single most frequent clonotype came from this HLA-C-restricted group. Carriers of CMV infection plus the relevant HLA type were discriminated by the cumulative frequency of public TCR beta family members in the study cohort and in an independent roughly 340-donor cohort.

From a lookup of the germline V gene (reference sequence), CDR1 and CDR2 are MNHEY and SMNVEV. Germline trimming: 7 bases from V, 5 bases from J; junction bases outside gene matches: 3. The cysteine opens and the phenylalanine closes a CDR3 of 13 amino acids. Only the CDR3 region is kept as DNA, spanning 39 bases read in frame from base 1. This specimen's treatment or condition label, per the study, means: in vitro stimulation with specific CMV peptide epitopes to enrich CMV-specific T cells. This clonotype occurred many times. The target of this receptor is not known. No per-base quality is available; no much larger clone lies one base away. The sample was run on an Illumina HiSeq 1500. Clones were called with MiXCR by TCRdb after fastp trimmed the public reads at Q25, and only in-frame beta chains were retained. CDR3 protein sequences are deduplicated, and each keeps its most common genes and DNA. This sample is represented by about 900,000 distinct CDR3 sequences; approximately 33% of them were singletons. About an eighth of the sample is taken by the ten largest.

This receptor was obtained from a human donor in good health (CMV status not recorded). Some clones in this sample may be carry-over from other donors' samples. Recombination linked TRBV27 to TRBJ1-1; TRBD1 fits 11 bases in the junction. Source: cultured CD8+ T cells from PBMCs, taken from culture after CMV antigen stimulation. The nucleotide sequence is TGTGCCAGCAAAGGACAGGGGGCAACTGAAGCTTTCTTT. It specifies CASKGQGATEAFF.